This T cell receptor beta chain was recorded in a study of blood T cell repertoires in COVID-19. Study-level information: PBMCs, B-cell-depleted T cells, or T cells were the source of the cDNA or gDNA that made up the material.

TCRdb's copy holds only in-frame clones and misses some; the assay was immunoSEQ multiplex PCR. In the table there are around 70,000 clones, just under 80% of which are singletons. CDR3 size: 15 residues. V was shortened by 6 bases and J by 5 bases, with 19 bases between the two germline ends. Germline V CDR1 and CDR2: SGHAT, FQDESV (reference sequence). The source of this sequence is a human donor in a cohort sampled during active COVID-19. Sequencing input: peripheral blood. The chain couples TRBV11-1 to TRBJ2-5; the D gene is possibly TRBD1 (6 bases). In DNA, the CDR3 is TGTGCCAGCAGTCGTTACAGGGTTTCGACCGAGACCCAGTACTTC. Protein product: CASSRYRVSTETQYF. The full variable domain, rest sourced from reference TRBV11-1 and TRBJ2-5, is EAEVAQSPRYKITEKSQAVAFWCDPISGHATLYWYRQILGQGPELLVQFQDESVVDDSQLPKDRFSAERLKGVDSTLKIQPAELGDSAMYLCASSRYRVSTETQYFGPGTRLLVL.